The clone carrying this T cell receptor beta chain showed up just a few times. Its matching antigen is unknown. This entry is derived from a study of blood T cells in healthy people across ages. As for the study in general: Every two T cells gave about one barcoded beta molecule via template switching. Findings of the study overall: Greater diversity and more naive CD4+ cells were seen in long-lived donors than in aged donors.

J lost 4 bases, V lost 2 bases, and 4 bases had no gene match. The CDR3 is made up of 15 amino acids. The germline CDR1 and CDR2 sequences are MDHEN and SYDVKM. PCR was performed a second time for 7 to 11 cycles using a sample-barcoded 5' primer and a J-beta primer mix. TCRdb re-called the 5' RACE reads with MiXCR, one entry per CDR3 protein. Of 600,000 to 850,000 distinct CDR3 sequences in the sample, roughly 25% were seen once. The sample also formed part of further work on T cells of mothers and their children. That report adds: The data showed no persistent microchimeric T cell clones.

This chain joins TRBV28 and TRBJ2-7; 11 positions match TRBD2. This TCR was sampled from a boy aged 5-17 years in good health. The sequenced sample consisted of blood. CDR3 loop: CASSLLAGGLYEQYF. DNA for the CDR3: TGTGCCAGCAGTTTACTAGCGGGAGGTTTATACGAGCAGTACTTC.